What follows are 4 T cell receptor beta chains derived from one specimen sequenced in a study of blood T cells in healthy people across ages. The use of a sample-barcoded 5' primer and a J-beta primer mix characterized a second PCR of roughly 6 to 11 cycles. TCRdb processed the 5' RACE reads anew with MiXCR; each CDR3 protein has one entry. Of approximately 810,000 distinct CDR3 sequences detected, 29% appear once; the ten largest clones hold 17%. Sequenced material: blood. These TCRs come from an elderly woman in good health.

Comment on this clonotype: A much larger clone differs by one base, so this may be a read error. The CDR3 DNA follows: TGCGCCAGCAGCCAAGATCTCCGGCGGGGGGGGGCAGATACGCAGTATTTT. This encodes CASSQDLRRGGADTQYF. This sequence joins TRBV4-1 and TRBJ2-3; 9 bases agree with TRBD2. CDR3 size: 17 residues. CDR1 is MGHRA and CDR2 is YSYEKL in the germline V gene. J lost 4 bases, V lost 0 bases, and 8 bases had no gene match.

This clonotype occurred a few times. This chain links TRBV2 with TRBJ1-5; 7 bases agree with TRBD1. Losses at the gene ends were 5 bases for V and 7 bases for J; bases not matched to a gene: 8. CDR1 SNHLY and CDR2 FYNNEI come from the germline V gene. The CDR3 is 14 residues long. The CDR3: CASSLIDRVQPQHF. The CDR3 DNA reads as TGTGCCAGCAGTCTTATTGACAGGGTCCAGCCCCAGCATTTT.

This clonotype has ten or more counts. CDR3 loop: CASRPTGRGFNEQFF. The CDR3, as DNA: TGTGCCAGCAGACCCACGGGGCGGGGGTTCAATGAGCAGTTCTTC. V gene TRBV6-2 or TRBV6-3 combines with J gene TRBJ2-1; 7 bases fit TRBD2. Germline CDR1 reads MNHEY; CDR2 reads SVGEGT. This CDR3 spans 15 amino acids. With V trimmed by 6 bases and J by 6 bases, 11 bases remained unmatched.

This clonotype was detected many times. The CDR3, as DNA: TGCGCCAGCAGCCAAGAGGGACAGGGCCCCTACAATGAGCAGTTCTTC. Translation: CASSQEGQGPYNEQFF. The J gene is TRBJ2-1, the V gene TRBV4-3; TRBD1 matches at 9 bases. The CDR3 is 16 residues long. Per the germline V gene, CDR1 is LGHNA and CDR2 is YSLEER. V trimming: 0 bases; J trimming: 2 bases; junction bases outside the gene matches: 2.